A selection of T cell receptor beta chains follows, all from one sample in a study of shared clonotypes between healthy human individuals. Data came from immunoSEQ multiplex PCR; TCRdb stores just in-frame clones and leaves some out. The sample consists of millions of clones, approximately 94% of them appearing once. Sample: naive CD8+ T cells sorted from blood. The receptors stem from a man aged 18 to 35 in good health. Both conserved end residues are part of each CDR3. The D gene is left open where the match is weak. Clone size is given for some rows only: seen once, a few or many times, or a class if the clone is expanded.

len	v_gene	d_gene	abundance	j_gene	CDR3nt	CDR3aa
14	TRBV7-9	-	-	TRBJ2-1	TGTGCCAGCAGCTTAACAGCTGACTACAATGAGCAGTTCTTC	CASSLTADYNEQFF
19	TRBV7-8	TRBD2	-	TRBJ2-2	TGTGCCAGCAGCAACGAACTAGCGCCTAGCTACTCGAACACCGGGGAGCTGTTTTTT	CASSNELAPSYSNTGELFF
14	TRBV6-6	-	-	TRBJ1-5	TGTGCCAGCAGTTACAAGGGTTTGAGTCAGCCCCAGCATTTT	CASSYKGLSQPQHF
12	TRBV6-1	-	-	TRBJ2-2	TGTGCCAGCAGTGCGGAAACCGGGGAGCTGTTTTTT	CASSAETGELFF
16	TRBV7-3	TRBD1	-	TRBJ2-2	TGTGCCAGCAGCCCATTCGACAGGGGAGGCACCGGGGAGCTGTTTTTT	CASSPFDRGGTGELFF
16	TRBV5-6	TRBD2	-	TRBJ2-7	TGTGCCAGCAGCTTCGCGACAGCGGGGGTTAGAGCCGAGCAGTACTTC	CASSFATAGVRAEQYF
14	TRBV6-5	-	-	TRBJ2-7	TGTGCCAGCAGTTACACGGGCAGCTCCTACGAGCAGTACTTC	CASSYTGSSYEQYF
16	TRBV30	TRBD2	-	TRBJ2-3	TGTGCCTGGAGTGCCGGACTAGCGGGAGGGGGAGATACGCAGTATTTT	CAWSAGLAGGGDTQYF
16	TRBV11-2	-	few	TRBJ2-3	TGTGCCAGCAGTTCCTCGGGTAGGGATAGAACAGATACGCAGTATTTT	CASSSSGRDRTDTQYF
14	TRBV6-5	TRBD1	-	TRBJ2-3	TGTGCCTCCACCCTGACAGGGCACACAGATACGCAGTATTTT	CASTLTGHTDTQYF
12	TRBV30	-	-	TRBJ2-1	TGTGCCTGGAGTGAGGACAGCAATGAGCAGTTCTTC	CAWSEDSNEQFF
12	TRBV2	-	few	TRBJ1-1	TGTGCCAGCAGGACGACAGAACTTAAAGCTTTCTTT	CASRTTELKAFF
13	TRBV6-1	TRBD1	-	TRBJ1-1	TGTGCCAGCAGGGAGGGGGCGGGCACTGAAGCTTTCTTT	CASREGAGTEAFF
16	TRBV2	TRBD1	once	TRBJ2-1	TGTGCCAGCAGTGTGGGGACAGCCAAAGCCTACAATGAGCAGTTCTTC	CASSVGTAKAYNEQFF
15	TRBV29-1	TRBD1	-	TRBJ1-1	TGCAGCGTAGTAGGGGGACAGGGCAGCTACACTGAAGCTTTCTTT	CSVVGGQGSYTEAFF
12	TRBV29-1	-	-	TRBJ2-7	TGCAGCGGTAGCGATCCCGGCTACGAGCAGTACTTC	CSGSDPGYEQYF
14	TRBV9	TRBD2	-	TRBJ2-7	TGTGCCAGCAGCCCAGGACTAGCGGGTTACGAGCAGTACTTC	CASSPGLAGYEQYF
12	TRBV5-4	-	-	TRBJ1-1	TGTGCCAGCAGCCTTTTGAACACTGAAGCTTTCTTT	CASSLLNTEAFF
13	TRBV7-9	-	-	TRBJ2-5	TGTGCCAGCAGCACAATATTAAGTGAGACCCAGTACTTC	CASSTILSETQYF
14	TRBV6-1	-	-	TRBJ2-3	TGTGCCAGCATCGAGGGCGGGGCCGCAGATACGCAGTATTTT	CASIEGGAADTQYF
15	TRBV7-8	TRBD2	-	TRBJ2-7	TGTGCCAGCAGCTTAGCGGGGACTAGCGGCTACGAGCAGTACTTC	CASSLAGTSGYEQYF
19	TRBV6-1	-	-	TRBJ1-4	TGTGCCAGCAGTGACAACCCCCCCTGGACAGCAGCAACTAATGAAAAACTGTTTTTT	CASSDNPPWTAATNEKLFF
14	TRBV5-1	-	-	TRBJ1-1	TGCGCCAGCAGCTTGGCGCAGAGGAACACTGAAGCTTTCTTT	CASSLAQRNTEAFF
16	TRBV6-5	TRBD1	-	TRBJ1-2	TGTGCCAGCAGTTGGGGTGAGAGGGGGCAAGACTATGGCTACACCTTC	CASSWGERGQDYGYTF
19	TRBV2	TRBD2	-	TRBJ2-3	TGTGCCAGCAGTGAATGGGTGCTAGCGGGAGGAGCAATCACAGATACGCAGTATTTT	CASSEWVLAGGAITDTQYF
14	TRBV6-5	-	-	TRBJ2-3	TGTGCCAGCAGTTACGGAGTTAGCACAGATACGCAGTATTTT	CASSYGVSTDTQYF
14	TRBV4-3	-	-	TRBJ2-2	TGCGCCAGCAGCCAAGGCCGGAACACCGGGGAGCTGTTTTTT	CASSQGRNTGELFF
14	TRBV7-9	-	-	TRBJ1-1	TGTGCCAGCTCACACAACAGGGCGGACACTGAAGCTTTCTTT	CASSHNRADTEAFF
12	TRBV29-1	TRBD1	-	TRBJ2-1	TGCAGCGCTTCACAGGGGGCGGCTGAGCAGTTCTTC	CSASQGAAEQFF
14	TRBV19	-	-	TRBJ2-7	TGTGCCAGTAGTCCTCGGGCCGGTTCCTACGAGCAGTACTTC	CASSPRAGSYEQYF
13	TRBV9	-	-	TRBJ2-3	TGTGCCAGCAGCCCGTTAGGGACAGATACGCAGTATTTT	CASSPLGTDTQYF
13	TRBV10-1	-	-	TRBJ1-1	TGCGCCAGCAGTGAGCCCCCGAACACTGAAGCTTTCTTT	CASSEPPNTEAFF
14	TRBV7-9	TRBD1	-	TRBJ1-1	TGTGCCAGCAGCTTGACAGGGCCTGGGACTGAAGCTTTCTTT	CASSLTGPGTEAFF
14	TRBV28	TRBD2	-	TRBJ2-1	TGTGCCAGCCGCTCGGGGGGTTCCTACAATGAGCAGTTCTTC	CASRSGGSYNEQFF
16	TRBV11-3	TRBD1	once	TRBJ1-4	TGTGCCAGCAGCCCCGGGCGAAGGGGGCGCGGGTGGGAACTGTTTTTT	CASSPGRRGRGWELFF